This T cell receptor beta chain stems from a study of T-cell memory formation after mild COVID-19 (dated by TCRdb to about 2021). Some background on the complete study: TCR sequence clusters from the two donors were found to be largely donor specific. T-cell clones expanding and contracting after mild COVID-19 in two donors were tracked by longitudinal TCRalpha and TCRbeta repertoire sequencing. Two young, previously healthy adult volunteers made up the cohort, one male and one female. Beyond this particular receptor, the publication reports: Some responding clones were found in pre-infection memory, which suggests that pre-existing cross-reactive memory T cells took part in the SARS-CoV-2 response. SARS-CoV-2 specificity of the second-wave clones peaking on day 37 was not confirmed. Contracting CD4+ clones were found mainly in CM and EM memory subsets, while CD8+ clones were enriched in EMRA. Balanced CD4/CD8 phenotypes were observed for clones contracting from day 15 to 85, whereas a bias towards CD4+ was observed for a second wave of clones expanding from day 15 to 37. Only two mild cases were covered in the study, and larger cohorts including severe cases with pre-infection samples were considered necessary.

Ficoll-Paque density gradient centrifugation was used to isolate PBMCs. In its sample, this clonotype was seen a few times. What this receptor recognizes is not known. No per-base quality is available; no much larger clone lies one base away. TCRdb names Illumina NovaSeq 6000 as the instrument used. TCRalpha and TCRbeta cDNA libraries were built by 5'RACE with constant-segment primers, adding sample barcodes and unique molecular identifiers. RNA was extracted from every sample with Trizol reagent. The libraries were amplified in two PCR steps, and the second step added a second sample barcode and Illumina TruSeq adapters. Sequencing of the libraries was done on an Illumina NovaSeq, producing 2 x 150 bp paired-end reads. The original methods were these. With migec v1.2.7, reads were demultiplexed and then collapsed into UMI-guided consensus sequences. With mixcr v2.1.11, UMI consensuses were aligned to TRA and TRB V and J templates and assembled into clonotypes. Expanded or contracted clonotypes were those called significant by both edgeR and NoisET, with noise models trained on biological replicates. edgeR calls used a false discovery rate-adjusted p below 0.01 and a log2 fold-change threshold of 1. As an exploratory analysis of dynamics, max-normalized trajectories of the 1000 most abundant clonotypes were examined by PCA with hierarchical clustering. The CD4 or CD8 phenotype of responding clones was assigned using the separately sequenced CD4+ and CD8+ repertoires. TCRdb reworked the public reads: Q25 trimming with fastp, MiXCR clone assembly, productive beta chains retained. A single entry per CDR3 protein holds the most common genes and DNA from its merged rows. Clone size and V and J calls follow TCRdb, not the original study. The sample includes approximately 450,000 distinct CDR3 sequences, with around a sixth observed a single time. Approximately 13% of the sample is in the top ten clones.

V loses 6 bases at its end and J loses 2 bases; junction bases beyond the gene matches: 8. The CDR3 contains 15 residues, cysteine and phenylalanine counted. CDR3 DNA only is kept here, 45 bases in frame from base 1. In the germline V gene, CDR1 corresponds to MDHEN and CDR2 to SYDVKM. The specimen was PBMCs or a T cell subset sorted from them (not recorded which). The receptor chain draws on TRBV28 and TRBJ2-5; TRBD1 lines up with 8 middle nucleotides. The receptor was isolated from an adult woman who had mild COVID-19 (a few samples of this study predate the infection). The sample titles of this study are shuffled in the database, so cell type and time point are left out; the donor was told from shared clones. The CDR3 reads as follows: CASSPGTGNQETQYF. Here is the DNA: TGTGCCAGCAGCCCCGGGACAGGCAATCAAGAGACCCAGTACTTC.